These T cell receptor beta chains were read from a single sample in a study of blood T cell repertoires in COVID-19. Libraries were prepared by immunoSEQ multiplex PCR; TCRdb keeps only in-frame clonotypes and omits some of them. The table has 150,000 to 200,000 clones, 90% seen once; the top ten hold around 0.5%. Sequenced material: peripheral blood. The receptors were sampled from a man aged 50 or older with acute or convalescent COVID-19. Both conserved end residues are part of each CDR3. D genes are given only for firm matches. Some rows have no size entry. The others give once, few or many, or a class for an expanded clone.

v_gene	abundance	d_gene	j_gene	CDR3aa	CDR3nt
TRBV7-9	-	TRBD2	TRBJ2-1	CASSSAGGSYNEQFF	TGTGCCAGCAGCTCAGCGGGAGGCTCCTACAATGAGCAGTTCTTC
TRBV5-1	-	TRBD2	TRBJ2-2	CASSIWTSGGTGELFF	TGCGCCAGCAGCATCTGGACTAGCGGGGGGACCGGGGAGCTGTTTTTT
TRBV7-9	few	TRBD1	TRBJ1-2	CASEPSTGYTYGYTF	TGTGCCAGCGAGCCCTCGACAGGGTACACCTATGGCTACACCTTC
TRBV4-1	-	TRBD2	TRBJ2-5	CASSQTSGKQETQYF	TGCGCCAGCAGCCAAACTAGCGGGAAACAAGAGACCCAGTACTTC
TRBV19	-	-	TRBJ1-5	CASNGRQINQPQHF	TGTGCCAGTAACGGTCGACAGATCAATCAGCCCCAGCATTTT
TRBV28	-	TRBD2	TRBJ2-5	CASSFTGGTQYF	TGTGCCAGCAGTTTCACGGGGGGGACCCAGTACTTC
TRBV7-2	-	-	TRBJ1-2	CASRPAARGHGYTF	TGTGCCAGCAGGCCCGCCGCGCGGGGTCATGGCTACACCTTC
TRBV2	-	TRBD1	TRBJ1-3	CASSLRGLLHSGNTIYF	TGTGCCAGCAGTCTCAGGGGGCTGCTTCATTCTGGAAACACCATATATTTT
TRBV6-5	-	TRBD2	TRBJ2-5	CASSPGRAGQYF	TGTGCCAGCAGCCCCGGGAGGGCCGGCCAGTACTTC
TRBV7-9	-	-	TRBJ1-3	CASSSFGRGTGNTIYF	TGTGCCAGCAGCTCCTTCGGGAGGGGGACTGGAAACACCATATATTTT
TRBV27	-	TRBD2	TRBJ2-7	CASSLSPLGTSGRAYEQYF	TGTGCCAGCAGTTTATCGCCCCTAGGGACTAGCGGGAGGGCTTACGAGCAGTACTTC
TRBV5-1	-	-	TRBJ1-3	CASSMDGGNTIYF	TGCGCCAGCAGCATGGACGGTGGAAACACCATATATTTT
TRBV6-5	-	TRBD1	TRBJ1-2	CASIQDRAPHYGYTF	TGTGCCAGCATTCAGGACAGGGCGCCTCACTATGGCTACACCTTC
TRBV9	once	-	TRBJ1-2	CASSVVQGPLAGYTF	TGTGCCAGCAGCGTAGTTCAGGGGCCACTTGCTGGCTACACCTTC
TRBV5-6	-	-	TRBJ2-7	CASSLGGSSYEQYF	TGTGCCAGCAGCTTGGGCGGCAGCTCCTACGAGCAGTACTTC
TRBV28	-	TRBD2	TRBJ2-1	CASVRGGAREQFF	TGTGCCAGCGTCCGCGGGGGGGCCCGGGAGCAGTTCTTC
TRBV5-1	-	-	TRBJ1-2	CASSLGGDSGYGGYTF	TGCGCCAGCAGCTTGGGGGGCGACAGTGGGTATGGTGGCTACACCTTC
TRBV6-4	-	TRBD2	TRBJ2-1	CASSELAGGLNEQFF	TGTGCCAGCAGCGAACTAGCGGGGGGGCTCAATGAGCAGTTCTTC
TRBV7-9	-	TRBD1	TRBJ2-6	CASSPVQGAGANVLTF	TGTGCCAGCAGCCCTGTCCAGGGGGCTGGGGCCAACGTCCTGACTTTC